These 27 T cell receptor beta chains were sequenced from one sample in a study of cytomegalovirus exposure and HLA in healthy donors. A multiplex PCR was run with 60 Vbeta primers and 13 Jbeta primers. Repertoires were generated with immunoSEQ multiplex PCR, while TCRdb's copy carries only in-frame clones and drops some. The sample includes over 100,000 clones, over 60% of them seen just once. The sequenced sample consisted of PBMCs. All receptors come from a woman younger than 30 in good health and CMV-seropositive.

The chain recombines TRBV5-1 with TRBJ2-7, with TRBD2 identical over 8 bases. This CDR3 has 15 residues. Germline V CDR1 and CDR2: SGHRS, YFSETQ. Trimming at V came to 2 bases and at J to 4 bases, leaving 8 bases not matched to a gene. DNA for the CDR3: TGCGCCAGCAGCTTCGGGGGGGCGAATTCTTACGAGCAGTACTTC. It encodes CASSFGGANSYEQYF.

The rearrangement links TRBV4-1 to TRBJ2-5; D gene unclear. Germline V gene data show CDR1 as MGHRA and CDR2 as YSYEKL. V was clipped by 2 bases and J by 4 bases, with 11 bases between them. CDR3 length: 14 amino acids. The CDR3 spells CASSQSRTGETQYF. The CDR3 DNA reads as TGCGCCAGCAGCCAAAGTCGAACGGGAGAGACCCAGTACTTC.

This clone appeared a single time. This chain uses TRBV10-2 with TRBJ2-1; D is unresolved. The CDR3 covers 12 residues. V shed 5 bases and J shed 8 bases, with 10 bases lying between them. Per the germline V gene, CDR1 is WSHSY and CDR2 is SAAADI. The CDR3 DNA is TGCGCCAGCAGTTTGTCGTTCGATGAGCAGTTCTTC. Its translation: CASSLSFDEQFF.

This clone was seen a few times. The chain uses TRBV7-8 and TRBJ2-3, with TRBD1 matching over 7 bases. Germline CDR1 reads SGHVS; CDR2 reads FQNEAQ. Trimming at V came to 5 bases and at J to 2 bases, leaving 4 bases not matched to a gene. The CDR3 has 14 amino acids. CDR3 DNA: TGTGCCAGCAGCCCGGGACAGATCACAGATACGCAGTATTTT. Amino acid sequence: CASSPGQITDTQYF.

The chain links TRBV4-1 to TRBJ2-1; 11 bases fit TRBD2. The CDR3 sequence is 16 residues long. Germline V lookup: CDR1 MGHRA, CDR2 YSYEKL. V was clipped by 5 bases and J by 5 bases; unmatched bases: 8. CDR3 region: CASSSRTSGYDNEQFF. In nucleotides, the CDR3 is TGCGCCAGCAGCTCGAGGACTAGCGGGTATGACAATGAGCAGTTCTTC.

The chain uses TRBV5-1 and TRBJ2-7; D gene uncertain. CDR1 is SGHRS and CDR2 is YFSETQ in the germline V gene. The CDR3 is 16 amino acids. V was cut by 1 base and J by 7 bases, with 21 bases left in between. For the CDR3, the DNA is TGCGCCAGCAGCTTGCTGGGCCAATCTTCGTTTTTGGAGCAGTACTTC. This translates into CASSLLGQSSFLEQYF.

CDR3 sequence: CASSPGQITEAFF. CDR3 DNA: TGTGCCAGCAGTCCGGGACAGATCACTGAAGCTTTCTTT. The chain couples TRBV28 to TRBJ1-1; 7 bases line up with TRBD1. V shed 5 bases, J shed 4 bases, and the junction held 4 bases outside the gene matches. CDR1 MDHEN and CDR2 SYDVKM come from the germline V gene. This CDR3 is 13 amino acids long.

The J gene is TRBJ2-7, the V gene TRBV4-1; unclear D gene. Trimming pared 1 base from V and 3 bases from J, leaving 7 bases between. Germline V gene data show CDR1 as MGHRA and CDR2 as YSYEKL. This CDR3 has 13 amino acids. This CDR3 reads CASSQVNNYEQYF. The CDR3 bases are TGCGCCAGCAGCCAAGTAAATAACTACGAGCAGTACTTC.

The chain has TRBV19 and TRBJ2-1, with 9 bases lining up with TRBD2. Germline-derived CDR1 and CDR2 are LNHDA and SQIVND (reference sequence). The CDR3 contains 15 residues. J gave up 9 bases and V 1 base, and 7 bases lay outside the gene matches. The CDR3 coding sequence is TGTGCCAGTAGTATAGGCCTAGCGGGAAGGGGTGAGCAGTTCTTC. Its translation: CASSIGLAGRGEQFF.

With respect to this clone: At the DNA level, this CDR3 is encoded by other sequences in the same sample as well. The chain employs TRBV7-9 and TRBJ2-7; D gene ambiguous. The CDR3 contains 14 residues. With 1 base removed from V and 0 bases from J, the gap between germline ends came to 7 bases. Looked up from germline, CDR1 is SEHNR and CDR2 is FQNEAQ (reference sequence). The CDR3 DNA is TGTGCCAGCAGCTTAGGTCCGAGCTCCTACGAGCAGTACTTC. Its translation: CASSLGPSSYEQYF.

The chain recombines TRBV9 with TRBJ1-2; maybe TRBD1 (5 bases). V lost 2 bases and J lost 0, with 17 bases in between. Germline assignment: CDR1 SGDLS and CDR2 YYNGEE. This CDR3 region has 17 residues. The CDR3 nucleotides are TGTGCCAGCAGCGTTACGGGTGGAGGGACTTCTAACTATGGCTACACCTTC. Encoded protein: CASSVTGGGTSNYGYTF.

The chain is built from TRBV19 and TRBJ2-7, with TRBD2 matching 7 bases. This CDR3 comprises 14 residues. The V gene end was trimmed by 3 bases and the J gene end by 6 bases; junction bases not matched to a gene: 8. In germline, CDR1 is LNHDA, CDR2 SQIVND (reference sequence). The CDR3 loop reads CASSMVGGAVEQYF. CDR3 sequence (DNA): TGTGCCAGTAGTATGGTGGGAGGGGCAGTCGAGCAGTACTTC.

The chain recombines TRBV2 with TRBJ1-4; D is perhaps TRBD1 (5 bases). Looked up from germline, CDR1 is SNHLY and CDR2 is FYNNEI. CDR3 size: 13 residues. Trimming removed 5 bases from V and 7 bases from J, with 11 bases in between. DNA for the CDR3: TGTGCCAGCAGTATTTCAGGGCGTGAAAAACTGTTTTTT. Translation gives CASSISGREKLFF.

This clone was seen more than once but under ten times. V is TRBV9 and J is TRBJ2-1; D uncertain. Germline-derived CDR1 and CDR2 are SGDLS and YYNGEE. The germline V and J ends were trimmed by 4 bases and 2 bases, with 7 bases remaining between them. This CDR3 is 13 amino acids long. The CDR3 here is CASSPPAYNEQFF. The CDR3 region has the DNA TGTGCCAGCAGCCCCCCGGCCTACAATGAGCAGTTCTTC.

The rearrangement links TRBV18 to TRBJ2-5, with TRBD1 as a possible D gene (6 bases). The J call may be incorrect, as the DNA end agrees better with TRBJ2-7. The CDR3 has 13 amino acids. In germline, CDR1 is KGHSH, CDR2 LQKENI. The CDR3 sequence: CASSNDRTYEQYF. CDR3 nucleotides: TGTGCCAGCTCAAACGACAGGACCTACGAGCAGTACTTC.

The chain has TRBV12-5 and TRBJ2-1; the match to TRBD2 covers 7 bases. The length of the CDR3 is 16 residues. The junction had 12 bases not matched to a gene; V was cut back by 2 bases and J by 8 bases. Germline CDR1 is LGHNT and CDR2 is FRNRAP. The CDR3 nucleotides read TGTGCTAGTGGTTTGTGGGGTCTTGGGGGAGGGGATGAGCAGTTCTTC. Amino acids: CASGLWGLGGGDEQFF.

The CDR3 spells CASSLATTGGLETQYF. CDR3 bases: TGTGCCAGCAGCTTGGCAACTACGGGAGGTTTAGAGACCCAGTACTTC. The chain joins TRBV5-4 to TRBJ2-5; 7 nucleotides agree with TRBD2. From germline, CDR1 is SGHNT and CDR2 YYREEE (reference sequence). V dropped 0 bases and J dropped 4; count of bases not matched to a gene: 9. There are 16 residues in the CDR3.

The V gene is TRBV4-2, the J gene TRBJ2-1; TRBD2 matches 12 bases. Looked up from germline, CDR1 is LGHNA and CDR2 is YNFKEQ. The CDR3 length is 16 residues. Trimming at V came to 3 bases and at J to 10 bases, leaving 10 bases not matched to a gene. The DNA for the CDR3 is TGTGCCAGCAGCCATAAGGATCTAGCGGGAGGGCCGGAGCAGTTCTTC. It encodes CASSHKDLAGGPEQFF.

The CDR3 loop reads CASSERVDTQYF. CDR3 bases: TGTGCCAGCAGTGAGAGGGTGGATACGCAGTATTTT. The gene calls are TRBV2 and TRBJ2-3, with a possible D match to TRBD2 (5 bases). Germline V CDR1 and CDR2: SNHLY, FYNNEI. V shed 3 bases and J shed 6 bases, with 7 bases lying between them. This CDR3 is 12 amino acids long.

The V gene is TRBV28, the J gene TRBJ1-2; 7 bases align to TRBD1. CDR1 and CDR2 (germline): MDHEN, SYDVKM. V was pared by 5 bases and J by 0 bases, with 6 bases of the junction left unmatched. This CDR3 has 15 residues. CDR3 sequence reads: CASSTQTGTNYGYTF. Written as DNA, the CDR3 is TGTGCCAGCAGTACACAGACAGGGACTAACTATGGCTACACCTTC.

The chain couples TRBV5-1 to TRBJ2-2; TRBD1 matches at 7 bases. The trim removed 4 bases at V and 4 bases at J, leaving 10 bases unmatched. The CDR3 has 16 residues. Germline CDR1 is SGHRS and CDR2 is YFSETQ. The CDR3 DNA is TGCGCCAGCAGCCCTATTAGGGGGCGCGGCACCGGGGAGCTGTTTTTT. It encodes CASSPIRGRGTGELFF. The full variable domain, its missing parts supplied by reference TRBV5-1 and TRBJ2-2, is KAGVTQTPRYLIKTRGQQVTLSCSPISGHRSVSWYQQTPGQGLQFLFEYFSETQRNKGNFPGRFSGRQFSNSRSEMNVSTLELGDSALYLCASSPIRGRGTGELFFGEGSRLTVL.

This clone was picked up a small number of times. This rearrangement joins TRBV5-1 to TRBJ1-4; perhaps TRBD1 as D (6 bases). The CDR3 is 19 residues long. Per germline, CDR1 SGHRS and CDR2 YFSETQ. Trimming took 0 bases from V and 0 from J, leaving 18 bases between them. The DNA for the CDR3 is TGCGCCAGCAGCTTGGCCTTGGGGGCTTTCCTCTCAACTAATGAAAAACTGTTTTTT. Its translation is CASSLALGAFLSTNEKLFF.

This clone has only one observation. The chain uses TRBV29-1 and TRBJ2-3, with D perhaps matching TRBD2 (5 bases). The CDR3 has 14 amino acids. CDR1 is SQVTM and CDR2 is ANQGSEA in the germline V gene. The V end was cut by 2 bases, the J end by 2 bases, with 11 bases between. The CDR3 bases are TGCAGCGTTGAACGGGGTTCGAACACAGATACGCAGTATTTT. Translated: CSVERGSNTDTQYF.

The rearrangement joins TRBV11-3 to TRBJ2-5; D is perhaps TRBD1 (6 bases). The J call may be incorrect, as the DNA end agrees better with TRBJ2-7. This CDR3 comprises 15 residues. Germline values: CDR1 SGHNT, CDR2 YENEEA. The CDR3 DNA reads as TGTGCCAGCAGCTTAACAGGGACCCTCTCCTACGAGCAGTACTTC. Amino acids: CASSLTGTLSYEQYF.

This chain connects TRBV7-6 to TRBJ2-7, with TRBD1 matching over 10 bases. The CDR3 sequence is 15 residues long. V trimming: 5 bases; J trimming: 6 bases; junction bases outside the gene matches: 10. CDR1 and CDR2 from the germline V gene are SGHVS and FNYEAQ. CDR3 region: CASSPRKGQGFEQYF. For the CDR3, the DNA is TGTGCCAGCAGCCCGCGTAAGGGACAGGGGTTCGAGCAGTACTTC.

V and J are TRBV2 and TRBJ2-3; no reliable D call. The V gene lost 7 bases and the J gene lost 0 bases, with 14 bases spanning the gap. The germline V gene has CDR1 SNHLY and CDR2 FYNNEI. The CDR3 has 15 amino acids. This CDR3 is CASIRAFSSTDTQYF. DNA for the CDR3: TGTGCCAGCATTCGAGCGTTTTCTAGCACAGATACGCAGTATTTT.

CDR3 residues: CATSRESGVYEQYF. CDR3 nucleotides: TGTGCCACCAGCAGGGAATCCGGGGTATACGAGCAGTACTTC. The rearrangement links TRBV15 to TRBJ2-7; weak D call: TRBD2 (5 bases). The germline V gene has CDR1 LNHNV and CDR2 YYDKDF (reference sequence). The CDR3 loop spans 14 amino acids. V was trimmed by 3 bases and J by 4 bases, leaving 13 bases between them.